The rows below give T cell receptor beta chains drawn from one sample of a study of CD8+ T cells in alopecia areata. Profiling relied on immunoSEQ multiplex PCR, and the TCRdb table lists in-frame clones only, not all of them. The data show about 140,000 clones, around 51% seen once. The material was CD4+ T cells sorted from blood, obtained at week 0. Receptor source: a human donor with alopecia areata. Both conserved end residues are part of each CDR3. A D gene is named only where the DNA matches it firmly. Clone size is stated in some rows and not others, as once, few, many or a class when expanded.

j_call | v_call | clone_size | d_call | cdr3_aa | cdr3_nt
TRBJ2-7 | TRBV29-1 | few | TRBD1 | CSVEDRRQGADEQYF | TGCAGCGTTGAAGACAGAAGACAGGGGGCCGACGAGCAGTACTTC
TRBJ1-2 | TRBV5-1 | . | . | CASSLATGTGGYTF | TGCGCCAGCAGCTTGGCTACAGGGACTGGAGGCTACACCTTC
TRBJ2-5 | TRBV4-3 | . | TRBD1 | CASSLRTGKETQYF | TGCGCCAGCAGCCTTCGGACAGGGAAAGAGACCCAGTACTTC
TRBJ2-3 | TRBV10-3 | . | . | CAIKRASTDTQYF | TGTGCCATCAAGCGGGCTAGCACAGATACGCAGTATTTT
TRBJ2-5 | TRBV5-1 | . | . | CASSLEGRAVAQYF | TGCGCCAGCAGCTTAGAGGGACGGGCGGTCGCCCAGTACTTC
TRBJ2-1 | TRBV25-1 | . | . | CASSEWSPYNEQFF | TGTGCCAGCAGTGAATGGAGTCCCTACAATGAGCAGTTCTTC
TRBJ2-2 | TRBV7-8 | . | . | CASQMRERDTGELFF | TGTGCCAGCCAGATGAGGGAGAGGGACACCGGGGAGCTGTTTTTT
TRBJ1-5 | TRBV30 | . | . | CAWSAQGLSQHF | TGTGCCTGGAGTGCTCAGGGTCTGTCCCAGCATTTT
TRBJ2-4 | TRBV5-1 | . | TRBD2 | CASSATTRAGVVAKNIQYF | TGCGCCAGCAGCGCTACGACTAGAGCGGGAGTCGTAGCCAAAAACATTCAGTACTTC
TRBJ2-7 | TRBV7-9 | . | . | CASSLSFSLAITYEQYF | TGTGCCAGCAGCTTATCTTTCTCTCTAGCGATAACCTACGAGCAGTACTTC
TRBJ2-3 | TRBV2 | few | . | CASSEGAANTDTQYF | TGTGCCAGCAGTGAGGGGGCGGCAAACACAGATACGCAGTATTTT
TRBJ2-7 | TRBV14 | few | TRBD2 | CASSQGSGRSTANSYEQYF | TGTGCCAGCAGCCAAGGGAGCGGGAGATCCACTGCAAACTCCTACGAGCAGTACTTC
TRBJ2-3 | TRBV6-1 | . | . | CASSLRTAWDTQYF | TGTGCCAGCAGTCTGAGAACGGCATGGGATACGCAGTATTTT
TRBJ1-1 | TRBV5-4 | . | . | CASSLERNTEAFF | TGTGCCAGCAGCTTGGAAAGGAACACTGAAGCTTTCTTT
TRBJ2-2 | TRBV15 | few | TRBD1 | CATSSSPGTGGPSNTGELFF | TGTGCCACCAGCTCTTCCCCCGGGACAGGGGGCCCCTCGAACACCGGGGAGCTGTTTTTT
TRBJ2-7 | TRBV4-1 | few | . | CASSQDTAYEQYF | TGCGCCAGCAGCCAAGATACGGCCTACGAGCAGTACTTC
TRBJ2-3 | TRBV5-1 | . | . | CASSPDRGTQYF | TGCGCCAGCAGCCCCGACCGGGGGACGCAGTATTTT
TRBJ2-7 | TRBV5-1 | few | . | CASSFGQASSRRGAF | TGCGCCAGCAGCTTCGGACAGGCCTCGAGCAGGCGGGGGGCCTTC
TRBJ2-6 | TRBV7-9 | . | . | CASSLGAGAISGANVLTF | TGTGCCAGCAGCTTAGGGGCAGGGGCCATCTCTGGGGCCAACGTCCTGACTTTC
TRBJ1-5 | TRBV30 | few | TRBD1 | CAWSIGQGQPQHF | TGTGCCTGGAGTATCGGACAGGGACAGCCCCAGCATTTT
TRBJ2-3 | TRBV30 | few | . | CAWRDRVGVGSQYF | TGTGCCTGGAGGGACCGGGTAGGCGTTGGATCGCAGTATTTT
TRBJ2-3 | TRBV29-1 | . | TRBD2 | CSVERTSGSKADTQYF | TGCAGCGTTGAAAGGACTAGCGGGAGTAAGGCAGATACGCAGTATTTT
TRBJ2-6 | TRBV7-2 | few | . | CASSLGVRGSSGANVLTF | TGTGCCAGCAGCTTAGGAGTCAGGGGAAGCTCTGGGGCCAACGTCCTGACTTTC
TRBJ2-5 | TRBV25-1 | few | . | CASTGLETQYF | TGTGCCAGCACAGGTTTGGAGACCCAGTACTTC
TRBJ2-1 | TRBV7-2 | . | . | CASSQRQQSYNEQFF | TGTGCCAGCAGCCAAAGACAGCAATCCTACAATGAGCAGTTCTTC
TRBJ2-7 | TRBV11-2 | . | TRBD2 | CASIPGASGSYEQYF | TGTGCCAGCATCCCTGGGGCTAGCGGATCCTACGAGCAGTACTTC
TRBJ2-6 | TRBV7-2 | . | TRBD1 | CASSLERGPPSGANVLTF | TGTGCCAGCAGCTTAGAAAGGGGGCCCCCTTCTGGGGCCAACGTCCTGACTTTC
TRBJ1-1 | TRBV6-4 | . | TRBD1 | CASSLRQGTEAFF | TGTGCCAGCAGCCTAAGACAGGGGACTGAAGCTTTCTTT
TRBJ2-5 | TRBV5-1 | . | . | CASSLGSGKETQYF | TGCGCCAGCAGCTTGGGATCGGGGAAAGAGACCCAGTACTTC
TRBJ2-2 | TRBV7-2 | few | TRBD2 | CASSRVAGGTGELFF | TGTGCCAGCAGCCGCGTGGCGGGAGGTACCGGGGAGCTGTTTTTT
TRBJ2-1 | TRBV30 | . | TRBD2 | CAWLTTSGRHRDEQFF | TGTGCCTGGTTAACGACTAGCGGGAGGCACAGGGATGAGCAGTTCTTC
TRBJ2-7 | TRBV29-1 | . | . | CSVEESRYEQYF | TGCAGCGTTGAAGAGTCCAGATACGAGCAGTACTTC
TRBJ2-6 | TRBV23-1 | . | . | CASSQDFPGGSGANVLTF | TGCGCCAGCAGTCAAGATTTCCCTGGGGGGTCTGGGGCCAACGTCCTGACTTTC
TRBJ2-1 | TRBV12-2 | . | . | CASRLGRERNNEQFF | TGTGCAAGTCGCTTAGGCAGGGAGCGAAACAATGAGCAGTTCTTC